This T cell receptor beta chain was identified during a study of cytomegalovirus exposure and HLA in healthy donors. As for the study in general: Genotyping of 400 or so donors showed that about 79% belonged to the Caucasian-associated ancestry cluster.

As concerns this clone: The antigen is undetermined.

The CDR3 is made up of 14 amino acids. CDR1 and CDR2 (germline): SEHNR, FQNEAQ (reference sequence). V shed 4 bases, J shed 1 base, and the junction held 4 bases outside the gene matches. A multiplex PCR was run with 60 Vbeta primers and 13 Jbeta primers. Here immunoSEQ multiplex PCR was the method, and the copy in TCRdb shows in-frame clones only, minus some. The listing contains 75,000 to 95,000 clones. Findings and limits, study-wide: In vitro experiments confirmed that three CMV-associated chains were specific for CMV antigens.

This chain joins TRBV7-9 and TRBJ2-7, with TRBD1 identical over 7 bases. The sequence came from a man aged 25-45 years in good health and CMV-seronegative. The sample consisted of PBMCs. CDR3 DNA: TGTGCCAGCAGCTATCCGGGACAGTCCTACGAGCAGTACTTC. This sequence encodes CASSYPGQSYEQYF.